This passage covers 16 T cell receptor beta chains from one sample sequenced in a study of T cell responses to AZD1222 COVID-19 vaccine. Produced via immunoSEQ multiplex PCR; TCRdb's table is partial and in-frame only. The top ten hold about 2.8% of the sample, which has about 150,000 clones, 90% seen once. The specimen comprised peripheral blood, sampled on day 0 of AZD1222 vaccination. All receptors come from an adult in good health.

Here the CDR3 reads CASSLTSGGATGELFF. CDR3 DNA sequence: TGTGCCAGCAGCTTGACTAGCGGGGGGGCCACCGGGGAGCTGTTTTTT. The chain links TRBV7-2 to TRBJ2-2, with TRBD2 identical over 14 bases. The germline gives CDR1 SGHTA, CDR2 FQGNSA. The CDR3 extends over 16 amino acids. The V segment lost 3 bases and the J segment 4 bases; nucleotides outside the gene matches: 1.

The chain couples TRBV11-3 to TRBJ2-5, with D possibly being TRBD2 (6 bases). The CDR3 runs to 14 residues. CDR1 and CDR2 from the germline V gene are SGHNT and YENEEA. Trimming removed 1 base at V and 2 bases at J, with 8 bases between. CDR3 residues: CASSLGGGQETQYF. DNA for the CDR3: TGTGCCAGCAGCTTAGGAGGAGGGCAAGAGACCCAGTACTTC.

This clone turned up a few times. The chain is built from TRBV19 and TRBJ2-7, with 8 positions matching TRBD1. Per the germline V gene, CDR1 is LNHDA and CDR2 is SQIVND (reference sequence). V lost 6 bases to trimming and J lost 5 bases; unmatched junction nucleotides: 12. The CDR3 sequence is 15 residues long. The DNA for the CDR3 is TGTGCCAGTAGCGTCGGGACAGGTGACTTCGACGAGCAGTACTTC. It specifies CASSVGTGDFDEQYF. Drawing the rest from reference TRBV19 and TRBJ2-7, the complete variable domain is DGGITQSPKYLFRKEGQNVTLSCEQNLNHDAMYWYRQDPGQGLRLIYYSQIVNDFQKGDIAEGYSVSREKKESFPLTVTSAQKNPTAFYLCASSVGTGDFDEQYFGPGTRLTVT.

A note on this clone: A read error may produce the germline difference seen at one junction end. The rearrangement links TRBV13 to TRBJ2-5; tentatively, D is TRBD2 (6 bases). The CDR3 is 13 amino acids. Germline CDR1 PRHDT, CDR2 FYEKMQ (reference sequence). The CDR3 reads CASSLAVQETQYF. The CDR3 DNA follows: TGTGCCAGCAGTTTAGCGGTTCAAGAGACCCAGTACTTC.

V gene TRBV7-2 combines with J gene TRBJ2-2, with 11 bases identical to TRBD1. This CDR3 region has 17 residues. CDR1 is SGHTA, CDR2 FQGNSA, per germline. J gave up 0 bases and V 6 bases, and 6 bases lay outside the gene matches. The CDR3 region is CASRSGTGGPNTGELFF. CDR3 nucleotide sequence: TGTGCCAGCAGGTCCGGGACAGGGGGTCCGAACACCGGGGAGCTGTTTTTT.

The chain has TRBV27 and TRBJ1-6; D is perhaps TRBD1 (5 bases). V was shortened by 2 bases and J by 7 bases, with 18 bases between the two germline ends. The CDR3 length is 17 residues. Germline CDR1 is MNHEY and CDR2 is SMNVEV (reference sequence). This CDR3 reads CASSLISGQGKNSPLHF. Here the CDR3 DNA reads TGTGCCAGCAGTTTAATCTCAGGGCAGGGAAAGAATTCACCCCTCCACTTT.

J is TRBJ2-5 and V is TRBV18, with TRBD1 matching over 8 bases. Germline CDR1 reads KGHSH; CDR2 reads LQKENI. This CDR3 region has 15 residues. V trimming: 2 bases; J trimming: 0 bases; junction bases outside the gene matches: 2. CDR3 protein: CASSPWTGYQETQYF. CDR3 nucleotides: TGTGCCAGCTCACCATGGACAGGGTACCAAGAGACCCAGTACTTC.

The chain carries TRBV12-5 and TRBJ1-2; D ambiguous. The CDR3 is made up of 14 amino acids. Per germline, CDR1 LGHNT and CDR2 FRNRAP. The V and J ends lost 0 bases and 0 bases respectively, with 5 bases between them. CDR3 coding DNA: TGTGCTAGTGGTTTGGTACCAGCTAACTATGGCTACACCTTC. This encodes CASGLVPANYGYTF.

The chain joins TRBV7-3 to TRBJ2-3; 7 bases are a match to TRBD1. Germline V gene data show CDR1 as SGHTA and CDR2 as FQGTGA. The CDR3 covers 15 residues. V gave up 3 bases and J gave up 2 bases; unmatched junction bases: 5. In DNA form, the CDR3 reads TGTGCCAGCAGCTTTTCAGGGGGACACACAGATACGCAGTATTTT. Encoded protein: CASSFSGGHTDTQYF. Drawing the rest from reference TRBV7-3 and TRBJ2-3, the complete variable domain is GAGVSQTPSNKVTEKGKYVELRCDPISGHTALYWYRQSLGQGPEFLIYFQGTGAADDSGLPNDRFFAVRPEGSVSTLKIQRTERGDSAVYLCASSFSGGHTDTQYFGPGTRLTVL.

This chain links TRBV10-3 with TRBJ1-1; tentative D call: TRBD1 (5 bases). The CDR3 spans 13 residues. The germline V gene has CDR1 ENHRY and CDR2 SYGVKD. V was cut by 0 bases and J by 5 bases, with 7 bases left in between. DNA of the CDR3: TGTGCCATCAGTGAGTCGGGGGGGACTGAAGCTTTCTTT. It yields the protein CAISESGGTEAFF.

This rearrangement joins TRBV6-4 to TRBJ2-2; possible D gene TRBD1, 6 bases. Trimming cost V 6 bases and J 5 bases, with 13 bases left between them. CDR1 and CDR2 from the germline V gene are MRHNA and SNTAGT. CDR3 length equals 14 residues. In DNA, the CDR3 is TGTGCCAGCAGCGCTGAAGGGGGTACCGGGGAGCTGTTTTTT. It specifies CASSAEGGTGELFF.

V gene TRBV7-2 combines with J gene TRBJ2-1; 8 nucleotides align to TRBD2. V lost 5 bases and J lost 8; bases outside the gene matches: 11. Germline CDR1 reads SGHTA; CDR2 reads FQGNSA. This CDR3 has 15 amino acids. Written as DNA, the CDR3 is TGTGCCAGCAGCCCACGGCGGGGGGTCTCGGATGAGCAGTTCTTC. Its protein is CASSPRRGVSDEQFF.

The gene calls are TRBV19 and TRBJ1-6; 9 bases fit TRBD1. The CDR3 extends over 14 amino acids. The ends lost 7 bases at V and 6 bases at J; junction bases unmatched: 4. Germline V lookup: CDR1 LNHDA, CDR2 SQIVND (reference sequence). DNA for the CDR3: TGTGCCAGTACCGTACAGGGGGCTAATTCACCCCTCCACTTT. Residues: CASTVQGANSPLHF.

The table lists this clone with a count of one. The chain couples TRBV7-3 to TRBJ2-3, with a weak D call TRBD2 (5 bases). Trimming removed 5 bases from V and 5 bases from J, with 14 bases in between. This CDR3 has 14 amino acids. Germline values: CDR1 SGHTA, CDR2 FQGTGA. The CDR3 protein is CASSRDPREDTQYF. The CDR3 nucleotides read TGTGCCAGCAGCCGAGACCCGAGGGAAGATACGCAGTATTTT.

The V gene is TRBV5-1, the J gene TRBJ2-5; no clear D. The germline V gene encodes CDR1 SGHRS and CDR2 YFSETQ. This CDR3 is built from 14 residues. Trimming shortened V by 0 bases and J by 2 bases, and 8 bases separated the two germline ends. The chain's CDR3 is CASSLGTQQETQYF. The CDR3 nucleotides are TGCGCCAGCAGCTTGGGGACGCAGCAAGAGACCCAGTACTTC.

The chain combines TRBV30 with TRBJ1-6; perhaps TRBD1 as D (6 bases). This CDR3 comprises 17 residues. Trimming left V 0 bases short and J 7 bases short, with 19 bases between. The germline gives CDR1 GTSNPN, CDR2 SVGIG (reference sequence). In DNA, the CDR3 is TGTGCCTGGAGTGTACGAAGAACGAGGGACAACAATTCACCCCTCCACTTT. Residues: CAWSVRRTRDNNSPLHF.